Presented here are 5 T cell receptor beta chains from one specimen sequenced in a study of T cell repertoires in aging, cancer and after chemotherapy. Peripheral blood genomic DNA, not sorted cells or RNA, was the template. TRB rearrangements spanning V, D and J were amplified using mixed TRB-A/B primers. TCRdb used MiXCR to reprocess the multiplex PCR reads, holding one entry per CDR3 protein. The sample consists of over a thousand distinct CDR3 sequences, 22% of them appearing once. Sequenced input: blood. Receptors originate from a human donor with a solid tumor.

CDR3 sequence (DNA): TGTGCCAGCAGCTTGAGTGTCAGGGCGGCCTACGAGCAGTACTTC. This codes for CASSLSVRAAYEQYF. This chain connects TRBV7-6 to TRBJ2-7; maybe TRBD1 (5 bases). The germline V and J ends were trimmed by 3 bases and 2 bases, with 14 bases remaining between them. Germline V gene sequence: CDR1 SGHVS, CDR2 FNYEAQ. This CDR3 contains 15 residues.

This chain connects TRBV6-2 or TRBV6-3 to TRBJ2-5, with TRBD2 identical over 8 bases. From germline, CDR1 is MNHEY and CDR2 SVGEGT. CDR3 size: 17 residues. With 5 bases clipped from V and 4 bases from J, the junction kept 15 bases outside the gene matches. CDR3 protein: CASSEAGLEGDTETQYF. For the CDR3, the DNA is TGTGCCAGCAGTGAGGCGGGACTAGAGGGAGATACAGAGACCCAGTACTTC.

This clonotype is deemed large. The chain employs TRBV7-2 and TRBJ2-7; D unclear. The CDR3 runs to 12 residues. Looked up from germline, CDR1 is SGHTA and CDR2 is FQGNSA. Trimming cost V 1 base and J 6 bases, with 7 bases left between them. CDR3 in DNA: TGTGCCAGCAGCTTAGGATTGGTCGAGCAGTACTTC. Amino acid sequence: CASSLGLVEQYF.

This clonotype was seen more than once but under ten times. Germline is not matched at one junction end, which may reflect a read error. The gene calls are TRBV7-9 and TRBJ1-2; 7 nucleotides agree with TRBD1. The CDR3 covers 13 residues. CDR1 is SEHNR and CDR2 is FQNEAQ in the germline V gene (reference sequence). This chain's CDR3 is CASSPMDGTDQDF. The CDR3, as DNA: TGTGCCAGCAGCCCCATGGATGGGACAGATCAAGACTTC.

This clonotype was seen a single time. This chain connects TRBV6-5 to TRBJ2-3, with D unclear. The germline CDR1 and CDR2 sequences are MNHEY and SVGAGI. This CDR3 spans 14 amino acids. Deletions cut 10 bases from V and 1 base from J, with 15 bases between. CDR3 sequence reads: CATGSGHGTDTQYF. In DNA, the CDR3 is TGTGCCACCGGGTCAGGCCACGGCACAGATACGCAGTATTTT.